Following are 26 T cell receptor beta chains from one sample sequenced in a study of tumor T cells in aggressive B-cell lymphoma. Some clones are missing from TCRdb's copy, which holds only in-frame ones; the method was immunoSEQ multiplex PCR. The sample has around 3,300 clones, approximately 89% seen once. The sample was tumor tissue. The receptors here all came from an adult with diffuse large B cell lymphoma.

This chain joins TRBV2 and TRBJ2-2, with TRBD2 matching over 7 bases. V lost 6 bases to trimming and J lost 5 bases; unmatched junction nucleotides: 15. CDR1 and CDR2 (germline): SNHLY, FYNNEI. The CDR3 is 17 residues long. The CDR3 region is CASSRVSGRRGTGELFF. For the CDR3, the DNA is TGTGCCAGCAGCCGGGTGTCCGGGAGGCGGGGGACCGGGGAGCTGTTTTTT.

V usage is TRBV28 and J usage is TRBJ2-3; 7 bases match TRBD1. V lost 5 bases to trimming and J lost 3 bases; unmatched junction nucleotides: 11. Germline V lookup: CDR1 MDHEN, CDR2 SYDVKM. CDR3 length: 16 residues. DNA for the CDR3: TGTGCCAGCAGTACGACAGGGAAGATAGGAACAGATACGCAGTATTTT. It translates to CASSTTGKIGTDTQYF. The complete variable domain, with remaining parts taken from reference TRBV28 and TRBJ2-3, reads DVKVTQSSRYLVKRTGEKVFLECVQDMDHENMFWYRQDPGLGLRLIYFSYDVKMKEKGDIPEGYSVSREKKERFSLILESASTNQTSMYLCASSTTGKIGTDTQYFGPGTRLTVL.

This clone has a single count. The gene calls are TRBV28 and TRBJ1-2; possible D gene TRBD1, 6 bases. The CDR3 totals 16 residues. Trimming took off 5 bases at V and 5 bases at J, with 21 bases between the two ends. CDR1 MDHEN and CDR2 SYDVKM come from the germline V gene. CDR3 sequence: CASSLAGALLQYGYTF. The CDR3 nucleotides read TGTGCCAGCAGTCTCGCAGGGGCCCTACTACAATATGGCTACACCTTC.

The rearrangement uses TRBV18 and TRBJ2-1, with 9 bases aligning to TRBD2. This CDR3 is 16 amino acids long. CDR1 KGHSH and CDR2 LQKENI come from the germline V gene. The trim removed 6 bases at V and 6 bases at J, leaving 12 bases unmatched. The CDR3 region has the DNA TGTGCCAGCTCCCCAAACTCCCTAGCGGGAAGCAATGAGCAGTTCTTC. Translated, it gives CASSPNSLAGSNEQFF.

The CDR3: CSGGGGLATDTQYF. CDR3 nucleotides: TGCAGCGGGGGCGGGGGACTAGCCACAGATACGCAGTATTTT. The V call is TRBV29-1, the J call TRBJ2-3, with 9 bases aligning to TRBD2. Losses at the gene ends were 7 bases for V and 2 bases for J; bases not matched to a gene: 7. This CDR3 spans 14 amino acids. Germline loops: CDR1 SQVTM, CDR2 ANQGSEA.

The chain recombines TRBV27 with TRBJ1-2; TRBD1 agrees at 9 bases. The length of the CDR3 is 16 residues. V lost 6 bases, J lost 7 bases, and 15 bases stayed unmatched. Germline values: CDR1 MNHEY, CDR2 SMNVEV (reference sequence). CDR3 coding DNA: TGTGCCAGCAGGGCTAACCGACAGGGGGGACTTCGTGGCTACACCTTC. The encoded protein is CASRANRQGGLRGYTF.

V gene TRBV13 combines with J gene TRBJ1-2; no reliable D call. Per germline, CDR1 PRHDT and CDR2 FYEKMQ (reference sequence). Trimming removed 0 bases from V and 10 bases from J, with 6 bases in between. The CDR3 consists of 11 residues. The CDR3 reads CASSLGEDYTF. For the CDR3, the DNA is TGTGCCAGCAGCTTAGGGGAGGACTACACCTTC.

This chain connects TRBV29-1 to TRBJ2-7, with D tentatively TRBD1 (6 bases). V dropped 7 bases and J dropped 2 bases, with 15 bases sitting between them. Germline-derived CDR1 and CDR2 are SQVTM and ANQGSEA. This CDR3 is 13 amino acids long. The CDR3 sequence is CSARTASTYEQYF. CDR3 nucleotides: TGCAGCGCTAGGACAGCTAGTACCTACGAGCAGTACTTC.

J is TRBJ1-5 and V is TRBV18; TRBD1 agrees at 8 bases. Germline CDR1 is KGHSH and CDR2 is LQKENI. This CDR3 has 15 residues. The junction had 11 bases not matched to a gene; V was cut back by 6 bases and J by 7 bases. This chain's CDR3 is CASSLTGDRSQPQHF. The CDR3 DNA reads as TGTGCCAGCTCGTTGACAGGGGATCGTAGCCAGCCCCAGCATTTT.

Here the CDR3 reads CASSFGGGPANYGYTF. Written as DNA, the CDR3 is TGCGCCAGCAGCTTCGGCGGGGGACCAGCTAACTATGGCTACACCTTC. V and J are TRBV5-1 and TRBJ1-2, with a weak D call TRBD1 (5 bases). The germline V gene has CDR1 SGHRS and CDR2 YFSETQ. This CDR3 spans 16 amino acids. Trimming pared 2 bases from V and 0 bases from J, leaving 14 bases between. Full variable domain (rest looked up from reference TRBV5-1 and TRBJ1-2): KAGVTQTPRYLIKTRGQQVTLSCSPISGHRSVSWYQQTPGQGLQFLFEYFSETQRNKGNFPGRFSGRQFSNSRSEMNVSTLELGDSALYLCASSFGGGPANYGYTFGSGTRLTVV.

The chain is built from TRBV7-2 and TRBJ1-2; TRBD1 might be the D (5 bases). Germline V gene data show CDR1 as SGHTA and CDR2 as FQGNSA. The V and J ends lost 5 bases and 7 bases respectively, with 14 bases between them. The CDR3 has 13 residues. CDR3 sequence: CASSLFGGGGYTF. The CDR3 DNA reads as TGTGCCAGCAGCCTTTTTGGGGGAGGTGGCTACACCTTC.

The chain is built from TRBV7-9 and TRBJ2-7; 7 bases align to TRBD2. From germline, CDR1 is SEHNR and CDR2 FQNEAQ (reference sequence). This CDR3 contains 14 residues. Unmatched junction bases numbered 8, after V lost 5 bases and J lost 4 bases. The CDR3 loop is CASSPSGLPYEQYF. For the CDR3, the DNA is TGTGCCAGCAGCCCGTCGGGACTACCTTACGAGCAGTACTTC.

This clone was seen a single time. The V and J genes are TRBV30 and TRBJ2-4, with D perhaps TRBD1 (6 bases). The CDR3 has 15 residues. The V and J ends lost 0 bases and 1 base respectively, with 10 bases between them. Germline V lookup: CDR1 GTSNPN, CDR2 SVGIG (reference sequence). The CDR3 DNA follows: TGTGCCTGGAGTGTACAGGGTATTGCCAAAAACATTCAGTACTTC. Translation gives CAWSVQGIAKNIQYF.

The chain employs TRBV5-1 and TRBJ2-5; 7 bases align to TRBD2. From germline, CDR1 is SGHRS and CDR2 YFSETQ. V lost 3 bases to trimming and J lost 5 bases; unmatched junction nucleotides: 7. The CDR3 consists of 14 residues. The CDR3 sequence is CASSSGGEAETQYF. The CDR3 nucleotides are TGCGCCAGCAGCTCGGGGGGAGAGGCGGAGACCCAGTACTTC.

This clone was recorded only once. The rearrangement uses TRBV11-1 and TRBJ2-5, with D unclear. The end of the DNA is better explained by TRBJ2-7, so the J call may be wrong. Germline CDR1 SGHAT, CDR2 FQDESV (reference sequence). The CDR3 is 12 amino acids. The CDR3 DNA sequence: TGTGCCAGCAGCCCATTACCCTACGAGCAGTACTTC. Protein product: CASSPLPYEQYF.

The CDR3 sequence is CSGGEIFSGARGETQYF. The CDR3 DNA reads as TGCAGCGGAGGCGAGATCTTCTCAGGGGCCCGCGGGGAGACCCAGTACTTC. The J gene is TRBJ2-5, the V gene TRBV29-1; a weak D match, TRBD1 (6 bases). Trimming shortened V by 7 bases and J by 5 bases, and 29 bases separated the two germline ends. CDR3 length equals 17 residues. The germline gives CDR1 SQVTM, CDR2 ANQGSEA.

The chain carries TRBV7-9 and TRBJ1-2; no definite D call. The CDR3 is 14 amino acids. Trimming took 5 bases from V and 8 from J, leaving 18 bases between them. CDR1 is SEHNR and CDR2 is FQNEAQ in the germline V gene (reference sequence). CDR3 loop: CASSGRRGLGGYTF. CDR3 coding DNA: TGTGCCAGCAGCGGGCGGCGGGGTCTGGGGGGCTACACCTTC.

The chain employs TRBV23-1 and TRBJ2-2; 8 nucleotides align to TRBD1. TRBV23-1 is flagged as an ORF with uncertain function. CDR3 length equals 15 residues. Losses at the gene ends were 3 bases for V and 6 bases for J; bases not matched to a gene: 6. This CDR3 is CASSHCQGASGELFF. The CDR3 nucleotides read TGCGCCAGCAGTCACTGCCAGGGGGCGTCCGGGGAGCTGTTTTTT.

The genes are TRBV19 and TRBJ1-5; D is unresolved. This CDR3 is 14 amino acids long. V was shortened by 3 bases and J by 2 bases, with 8 bases between the two germline ends. The germline V gene has CDR1 LNHDA and CDR2 SQIVND (reference sequence). In DNA form, the CDR3 reads TGTGCCAGTAGTATCCTCACGGGCAATCAGCCCCAGCATTTT. As protein: CASSILTGNQPQHF.

The rearrangement uses TRBV7-2 and TRBJ1-1; D perhaps matches TRBD1 (5 bases). The germline V gene has CDR1 SGHTA and CDR2 FQGNSA. CDR3 size: 15 residues. Trimming cost V 5 bases and J 1 base, with 14 bases left between them. CDR3 coding DNA: TGTGCCAGCAGCCCCACCCGGACACCGAACACTGAAGCTTTCTTT. Amino acid sequence: CASSPTRTPNTEAFF.

This clone was seen only a few times. This chain uses TRBV19 with TRBJ1-3; D is possibly TRBD1 (6 bases). Germline CDR1 and CDR2: LNHDA and SQIVND (reference sequence). The CDR3 has 14 amino acids. V was trimmed by 5 bases and J by 3 bases, leaving 11 bases between them. CDR3 in DNA: TGTGCCAGTAGTTCCACGGACAGTGGAAACACCATATATTTT. Its translation: CASSSTDSGNTIYF.

This clone was observed a handful of times. The chain combines TRBV2 with TRBJ1-5; no clear D. The CDR3 is made up of 14 amino acids. Germline V gene sequence: CDR1 SNHLY, CDR2 FYNNEI. Between the trimmed V and J ends, which lost 0 bases and 0 bases, there was a span of 3 bases. The CDR3 coding sequence is TGTGCCAGCAGTGAAGCGTATAGCAATCAGCCCCAGCATTTT. Translated: CASSEAYSNQPQHF.

A single count supports this clone. The chain has TRBV19 and TRBJ2-5, with 8 bases identical to TRBD1. Trimming removed 3 bases from V and 5 bases from J; junction bases left unmatched: 5. This CDR3 is 14 amino acids long. Germline V lookup: CDR1 LNHDA, CDR2 SQIVND (reference sequence). CDR3 sequence: CASSIQTGVETQYF. CDR3 nucleotide sequence: TGTGCCAGTAGTATTCAGACAGGGGTGGAGACCCAGTACTTC.

Only one count was recorded for this clone. CDR3 protein: CSVDFAGENYGYTF. The CDR3 DNA reads TGCAGCGTTGATTTTGCAGGCGAAAACTATGGCTACACCTTC. The rearrangement joins TRBV29-1 to TRBJ1-2; unclear D gene. V gave up 3 bases and J gave up 2 bases, with 13 bases separating them. The CDR3 covers 14 residues. In germline, CDR1 is SQVTM, CDR2 ANQGSEA.

This clone was observed a few times. The chain links TRBV19 to TRBJ2-3; D ambiguous. This CDR3 is 13 amino acids long. V was cut by 6 bases and J by 0 bases, with 7 bases left in between. CDR1 LNHDA and CDR2 SQIVND come from the germline V gene (reference sequence). In DNA, the CDR3 is TGTGCCAGTAGGAGTCGGAGCACAGATACGCAGTATTTT. Translated, it gives CASRSRSTDTQYF. The full variable domain, its missing parts supplied by reference TRBV19 and TRBJ2-3, is DGGITQSPKYLFRKEGQNVTLSCEQNLNHDAMYWYRQDPGQGLRLIYYSQIVNDFQKGDIAEGYSVSREKKESFPLTVTSAQKNPTAFYLCASRSRSTDTQYFGPGTRLTVL.

The V gene is TRBV7-2, the J gene TRBJ2-1, with 12 nucleotides matching TRBD2. The CDR3 totals 15 residues. The trim removed 5 bases at V and 4 bases at J, leaving 3 bases unmatched. CDR1 and CDR2 (germline): SGHTA, FQGNSA. The chain's CDR3 is CASSLTSGGYNEQFF. As DNA, the CDR3 is TGTGCCAGCAGCCTGACTAGCGGGGGTTACAATGAGCAGTTCTTC.